This TCR beta chain was sequenced during a study of blood T cell repertoires in COVID-19. For the study at large: From the United States, Italy and Spain came samples of acute and convalescent COVID-19. PBMCs, B-cell-depleted T cells, or T cells were the source of the cDNA or gDNA that made up the material.

To note about this clone: A read error may produce the germline difference seen at one junction end.

From germline, CDR1 is MGHRA and CDR2 YSYEKL. The CDR3 covers 14 residues. In the original analysis: Using reference gene primer amplification, nucleated cell counts were estimated. Generated by immunoSEQ multiplex PCR, the TCRdb table keeps only in-frame clones and is missing some. From that table come the V and J calls and clone size; the DNA was used to work out D and trimming. The sample shows some 66,000 clones, more than 70% of them seen only once. The sequence was obtained from a man aged 50 or older with active COVID-19. V gene TRBV4-1 combines with J gene TRBJ1-4; TRBD1 matches at 8 bases. Sequencing was performed on peripheral blood. DNA of the CDR3: TGCGCCAGCAGCCAAACAGGGGGAAATGGAAAACTGTTTTTT. Amino acids: CASSQTGGNGKLFF.